The entry that follows covers one T cell receptor (beta chain) sequence. Its binding antigen is unknown. Per-nucleotide qualities are absent, and no much larger clonotype sits a single base away. These data originate in a study of blood T cell repertoires in COVID-19 (dated by TCRdb to the early 2020s). Describing the broader study: Samples from collaborators originated in the United States, Italy and Spain and spanned both the acute and convalescent phases of COVID-19. HLA class I and class II types, where available, came from metadata supplied by the sample provider rather than from assay-based typing. The samples were drawn from two sources: the first 160 participants of the ongoing ImmuneRACE study, and 1,000 to 1,500 subjects contributed by 6 global collaborators. Nearly every sample came with metadata listing a de-identified subject ID, COVID-19 status, age in years and sex. Subjects who had been exposed to COVID-19, were actively infected with it, or had recovered from it provided the deeply sampled blood TCRbeta repertoires that made up the dataset. The material from the prospective study consisted of cDNA or gDNA derived from T cells, B-cell-depleted T cells, or PBMCs. The repertoires were released in a freely available public database meant as a resource for research on the immune response to SARS-CoV-2. Broader findings and caveats from the paper: How much clinical and demographic metadata was included differed by source and by participant, and the metadata was provided uncurated.

Participants in the prospective study were aged roughly 18 to 100 years, lived in some 24 United States geographic areas, and enrolled through a virtual design. In the prospective study, cohorts were assigned on the basis of participant-reported clinical history obtained from a screening survey and a study questionnaire. Mobile phlebotomists in the prospective study collected whole blood, serum and a nasopharyngeal or oropharyngeal swab from every participant. Participants in the prospective study had the option to provide additional blood draws and questionnaires over an approximately 2-month period. Before DNA extraction, prospective study blood samples were shipped either frozen or at room temperature. TCRbeta CDR3 regions were amplified from genomic DNA by means of the immunoSEQ Assay, a bias-controlled multiplex PCR. The source study handled its data this way. The number of nucleated cells in each sample was estimated from the amplification of reference gene primers within the assay. To quantify the absolute abundance of each unique TCRbeta CDR3 rearrangement, sequence reads were collapsed and filtered. Productive Simpson clonality was computed per sample as the square root of Simpson's diversity index over productive rearrangements. The clones in this table, taken by TCRdb from immuneACCESS, are in-frame only. Not every clone is retained; where verified, under half of the shortfall comes from an unresolved V gene, and the cause of the rest is unknown. That table supplies the V and J calls and clone size; D and trimming were determined from the DNA. This sample gives approximately 210,000 clones in total; around 80% of them show up just once. Jointly, the top ten make up about a sixth of the sample.

This clonotype originated in a woman between 50 and 59 years old with acute COVID-19. The specimen sequenced was PBMCs or T cells enriched from blood (not recorded which).

The DNA sequence follows: TGTGCCAGCAGCTTAGCAGTCTATGGCGGGGCGACAGATACGCAGTATTTT. Translated, it reads CASSLAVYGGATDTQYF. The sequence links TRBV7-2 to TRBJ2-3, with TRBD2 perhaps the D gene, on 6 matching bases. The CDR3, cysteine through phenylalanine, is 17 amino acids long. Only CDR3 DNA remains: 51 bases, in frame from the first base. At the junction V is shortened by 0 bases and J by 3 bases, with 16 bases in between. The germline V gene provides CDR1 SGHTA and CDR2 FQGNSA.